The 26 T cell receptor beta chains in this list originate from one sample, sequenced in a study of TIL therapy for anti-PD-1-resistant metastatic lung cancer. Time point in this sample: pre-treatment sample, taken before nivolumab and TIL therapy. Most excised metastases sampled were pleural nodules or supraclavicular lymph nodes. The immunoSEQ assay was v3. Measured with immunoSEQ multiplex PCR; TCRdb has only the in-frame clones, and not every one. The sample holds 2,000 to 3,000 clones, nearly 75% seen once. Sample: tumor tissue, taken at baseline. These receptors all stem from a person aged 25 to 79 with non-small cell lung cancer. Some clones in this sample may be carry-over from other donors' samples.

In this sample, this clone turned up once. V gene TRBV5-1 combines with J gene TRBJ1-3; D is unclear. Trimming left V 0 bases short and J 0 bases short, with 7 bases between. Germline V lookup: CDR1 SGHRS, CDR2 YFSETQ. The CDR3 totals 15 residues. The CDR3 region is CASSLGATSGNTIYF. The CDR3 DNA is TGCGCCAGCAGCTTGGGGGCTACCTCTGGAAACACCATATATTTT.

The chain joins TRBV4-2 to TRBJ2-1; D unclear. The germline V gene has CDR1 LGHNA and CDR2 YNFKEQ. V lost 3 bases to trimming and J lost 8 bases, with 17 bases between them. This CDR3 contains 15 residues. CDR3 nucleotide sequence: TGTGCCAGCAGCCACCAGTCTGGTAGTTCGTATGAGCAGTTCTTC. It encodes CASSHQSGSSYEQFF.

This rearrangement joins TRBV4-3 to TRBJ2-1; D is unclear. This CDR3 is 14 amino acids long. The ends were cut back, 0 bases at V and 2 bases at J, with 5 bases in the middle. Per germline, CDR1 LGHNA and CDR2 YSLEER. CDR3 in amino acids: CASSQEYPYNEQFF. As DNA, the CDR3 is TGCGCCAGCAGCCAAGAGTACCCCTACAATGAGCAGTTCTTC.

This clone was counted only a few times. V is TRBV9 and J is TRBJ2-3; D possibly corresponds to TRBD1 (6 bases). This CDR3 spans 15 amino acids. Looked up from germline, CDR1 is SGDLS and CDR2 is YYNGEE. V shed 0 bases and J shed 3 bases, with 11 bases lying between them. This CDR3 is CASSVAQGETDTQYF. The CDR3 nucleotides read TGTGCCAGCAGCGTAGCACAGGGTGAAACAGATACGCAGTATTTT.

The CDR3 bases are TGTGCCAGCAGCGTCCACGGTGATGGGGCCAACGTCCTGACTTTC. It specifies CASSVHGDGANVLTF. The chain combines TRBV9 with TRBJ2-6; D gene ambiguous. Germline V gene lookup returns CDR1 SGDLS and CDR2 YYNGEE. The CDR3 totals 15 residues. V lost 2 bases, J lost 3 bases, and 9 bases lay in between.

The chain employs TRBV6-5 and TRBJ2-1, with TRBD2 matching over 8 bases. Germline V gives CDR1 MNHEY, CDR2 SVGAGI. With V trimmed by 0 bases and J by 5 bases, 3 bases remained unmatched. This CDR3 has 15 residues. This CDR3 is CASSYSTSAHNEQFF. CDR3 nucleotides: TGTGCCAGCAGTTACTCGACTAGCGCCCACAATGAGCAGTTCTTC.

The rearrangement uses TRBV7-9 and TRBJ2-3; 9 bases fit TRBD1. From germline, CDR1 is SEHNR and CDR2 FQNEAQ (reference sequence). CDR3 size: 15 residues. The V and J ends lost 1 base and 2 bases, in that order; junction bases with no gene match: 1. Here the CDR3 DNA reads TGTGCCAGCAGCTTAGACAGGGGGCACACAGATACGCAGTATTTT. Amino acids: CASSLDRGHTDTQYF.

In DNA, the CDR3 is TGTGCCAGCCTTAAGGACAGGACGGGTAACACTGAAGCTTTCTTT. Translated, it gives CASLKDRTGNTEAFF. The rearrangement links TRBV6-1 to TRBJ1-1; 7 positions agree with TRBD1. Germline-derived CDR1 and CDR2 are MNHNS and SASEGT. Germline trimming cut 8 bases from V and 2 bases from J; bases unmatched to any gene: 11. This CDR3 is built from 15 residues.

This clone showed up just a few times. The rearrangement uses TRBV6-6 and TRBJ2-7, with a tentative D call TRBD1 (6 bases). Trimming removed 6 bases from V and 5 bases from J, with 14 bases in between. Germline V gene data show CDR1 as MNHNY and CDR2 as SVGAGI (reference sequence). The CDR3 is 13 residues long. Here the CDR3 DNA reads TGTGCCAGCAGCCCGGACAGTCCCCACGAGCAGTACTTC. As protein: CASSPDSPHEQYF.

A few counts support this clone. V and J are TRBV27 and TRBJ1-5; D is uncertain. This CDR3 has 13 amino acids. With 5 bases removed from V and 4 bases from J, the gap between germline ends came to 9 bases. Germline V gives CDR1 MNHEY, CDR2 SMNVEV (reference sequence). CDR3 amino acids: CASSLLGNQPQHF. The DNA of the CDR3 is TGTGCCAGCAGTCTCCTAGGGAATCAGCCCCAGCATTTT.

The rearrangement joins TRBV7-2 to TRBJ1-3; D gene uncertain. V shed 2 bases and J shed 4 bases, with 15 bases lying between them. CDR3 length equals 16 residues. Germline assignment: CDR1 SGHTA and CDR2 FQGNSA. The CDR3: CASSLLGRAGGNTIYF. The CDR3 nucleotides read TGTGCCAGCAGCTTACTAGGCCGAGCGGGCGGAAACACCATATATTTT.

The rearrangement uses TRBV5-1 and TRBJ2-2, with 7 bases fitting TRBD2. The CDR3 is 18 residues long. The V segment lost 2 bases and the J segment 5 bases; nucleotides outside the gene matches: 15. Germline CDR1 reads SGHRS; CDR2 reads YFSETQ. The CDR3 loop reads CASSLEGGPDLATGELFF. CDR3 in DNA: TGCGCCAGCAGCTTAGAGGGAGGGCCAGATCTAGCTACCGGGGAGCTGTTTTTT.

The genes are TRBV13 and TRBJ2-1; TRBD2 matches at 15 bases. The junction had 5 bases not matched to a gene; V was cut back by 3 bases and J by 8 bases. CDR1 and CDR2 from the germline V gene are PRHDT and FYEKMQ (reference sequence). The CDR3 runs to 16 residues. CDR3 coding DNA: TGTGCCAGCAGCTTGCGGACTAGCGGGGGGGCGGATGAGCAGTTCTTC. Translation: CASSLRTSGGADEQFF. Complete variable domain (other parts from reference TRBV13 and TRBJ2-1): AAGVIQSPRHLIKEKRETATLKCYPIPRHDTVYWYQQGPGQDPQFLISFYEKMQSDKGSIPDRFSAQQFSDYHSELNMSSLELGDSALYFCASSLRTSGGADEQFFGPGTRLTVL.

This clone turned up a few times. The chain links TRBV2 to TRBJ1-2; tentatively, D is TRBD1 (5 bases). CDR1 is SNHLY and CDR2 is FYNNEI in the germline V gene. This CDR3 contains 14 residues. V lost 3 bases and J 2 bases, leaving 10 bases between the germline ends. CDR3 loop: CASSDGTNNYGYTF. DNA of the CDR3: TGTGCCAGCAGTGATGGGACCAACAACTATGGCTACACCTTC.

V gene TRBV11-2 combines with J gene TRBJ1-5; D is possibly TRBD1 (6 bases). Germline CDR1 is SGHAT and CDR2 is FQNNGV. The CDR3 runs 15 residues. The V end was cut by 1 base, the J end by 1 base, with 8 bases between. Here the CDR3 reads CASSLGGASNQPQHF. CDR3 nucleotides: TGTGCCAGCAGCTTAGGGGGGGCGAGCAATCAGCCCCAGCATTTT.

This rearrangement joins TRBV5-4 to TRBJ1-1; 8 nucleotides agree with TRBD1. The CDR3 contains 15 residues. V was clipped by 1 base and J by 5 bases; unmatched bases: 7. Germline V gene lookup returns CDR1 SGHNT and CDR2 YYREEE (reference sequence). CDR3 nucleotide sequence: TGTGCCAGCAGCTTGCAACAGGGGGGAATGACTGAAGCTTTCTTT. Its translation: CASSLQQGGMTEAFF.

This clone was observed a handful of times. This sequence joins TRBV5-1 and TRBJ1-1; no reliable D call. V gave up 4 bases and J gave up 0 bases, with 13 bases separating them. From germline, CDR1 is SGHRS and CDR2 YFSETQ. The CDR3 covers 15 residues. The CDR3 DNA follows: TGCGCCAGCAGCCATCGGGCAGCGATGAACACTGAAGCTTTCTTT. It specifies CASSHRAAMNTEAFF. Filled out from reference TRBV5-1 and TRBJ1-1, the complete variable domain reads KAGVTQTPRYLIKTRGQQVTLSCSPISGHRSVSWYQQTPGQGLQFLFEYFSETQRNKGNFPGRFSGRQFSNSRSEMNVSTLELGDSALYLCASSHRAAMNTEAFFGQGTRLTVV.

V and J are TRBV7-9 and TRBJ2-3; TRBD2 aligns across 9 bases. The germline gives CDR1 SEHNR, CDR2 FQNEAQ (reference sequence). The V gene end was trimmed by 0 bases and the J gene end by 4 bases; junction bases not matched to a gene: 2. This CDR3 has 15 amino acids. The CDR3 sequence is CASSLAAGGADTQYF. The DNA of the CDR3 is TGTGCCAGCAGCTTAGCGGCGGGGGGGGCAGATACGCAGTATTTT.

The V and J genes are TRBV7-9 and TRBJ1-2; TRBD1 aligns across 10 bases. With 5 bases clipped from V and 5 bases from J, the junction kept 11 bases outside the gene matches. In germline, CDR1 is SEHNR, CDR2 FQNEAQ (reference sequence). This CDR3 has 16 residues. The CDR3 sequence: CASSLTGTGEWYGYTF. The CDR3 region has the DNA TGTGCCAGCAGCCTTACCGGGACAGGGGAATGGTATGGCTACACCTTC.

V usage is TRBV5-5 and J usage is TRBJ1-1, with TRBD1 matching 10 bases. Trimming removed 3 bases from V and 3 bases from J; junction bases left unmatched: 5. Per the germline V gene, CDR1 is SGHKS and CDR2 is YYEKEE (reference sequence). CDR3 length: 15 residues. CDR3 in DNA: TGTGCCAGCAGCTACCGGGACAGGGGATACACTGAAGCTTTCTTT. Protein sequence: CASSYRDRGYTEAFF.

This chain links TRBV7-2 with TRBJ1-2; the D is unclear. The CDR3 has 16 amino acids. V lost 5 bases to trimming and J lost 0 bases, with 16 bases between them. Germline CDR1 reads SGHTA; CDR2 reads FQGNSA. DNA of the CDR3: TGTGCCAGCAGCCAGTCCTATCAGGTGACTAACTATGGCTACACCTTC. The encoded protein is CASSQSYQVTNYGYTF.

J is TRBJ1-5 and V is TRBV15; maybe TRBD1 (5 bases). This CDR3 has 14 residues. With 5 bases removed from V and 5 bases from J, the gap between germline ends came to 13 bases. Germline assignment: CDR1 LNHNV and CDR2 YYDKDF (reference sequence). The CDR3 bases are TGTGCCACCAGCCCCTCAGGGTGGGATCAGCCCCAGCATTTT. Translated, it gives CATSPSGWDQPQHF.

The CDR3: CASRGRYAAQETQYF. The DNA for the CDR3 is TGTGCCAGTAGAGGGAGATATGCTGCACAAGAGACCCAGTACTTC. The chain has TRBV19 and TRBJ2-5, with TRBD2 as a possible D gene (5 bases). CDR1 is LNHDA, CDR2 SQIVND, per germline (reference sequence). V lost 6 bases and J 2 bases, leaving 16 bases between the germline ends. This CDR3 is 15 amino acids long.

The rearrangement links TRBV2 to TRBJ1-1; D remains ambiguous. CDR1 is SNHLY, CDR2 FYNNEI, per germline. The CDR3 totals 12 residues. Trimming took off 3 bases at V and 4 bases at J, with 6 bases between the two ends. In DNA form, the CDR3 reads TGTGCCAGCAGTGAGATGGGCACTGAAGCTTTCTTT. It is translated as CASSEMGTEAFF.

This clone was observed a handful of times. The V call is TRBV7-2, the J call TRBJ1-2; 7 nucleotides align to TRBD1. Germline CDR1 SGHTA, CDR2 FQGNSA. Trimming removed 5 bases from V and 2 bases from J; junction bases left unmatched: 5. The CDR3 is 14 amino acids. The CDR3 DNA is TGTGCCAGCAGCCAACTACAGGGGAACTATGGCTACACCTTC. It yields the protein CASSQLQGNYGYTF.

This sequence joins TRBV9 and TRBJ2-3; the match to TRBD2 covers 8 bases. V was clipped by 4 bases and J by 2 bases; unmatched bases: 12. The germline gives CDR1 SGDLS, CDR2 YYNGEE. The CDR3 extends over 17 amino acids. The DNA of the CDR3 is TGTGCCAGCAGCTCCCCACTGGGGCGGGGGGCCACAGATACGCAGTATTTT. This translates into CASSSPLGRGATDTQYF.